A selection of T cell receptor beta chains follows, all from one sample in a study of read filtering for tumor transcriptome and immune sequencing. TCRdb independently ran MiXCR on the reads; one entry per CDR3 protein. This table has roughly 49,000 distinct CDR3 sequences, about 20% appearing once. The sample consisted of a population of CD138-negative cells sorted from bone marrow. Receptors were obtained from a donor over 35 with multiple myeloma. Each CDR3 is given with its conserved first and last residue. A D gene is named only where the DNA matches it firmly. Size values are once, few and many counts, or a class for expanded clones, and some rows have none.

D: -; size: many; V: TRBV7-9; J: TRBJ2-7; DNA: TGTGCCAGCAGCTTACTTTCAGGGAGCGAGCAGTACTTT; CDR3: CASSLLSGSEQYF
D: TRBD2; size: -; V: TRBV29-1; J: TRBJ2-3; DNA: TGCAGCGTTGACGGGACTAGCGGGATTCTCGGGGATACGCAGTATTTT; CDR3: CSVDGTSGILGDTQYF
D: -; size: many; V: TRBV5-1; J: TRBJ2-1; DNA: TGCGCCAGCAGCTTGTGGCCTAGCAGTAGGCAGTTCTTC; CDR3: CASSLWPSSRQFF
D: TRBD1; size: many; V: TRBV19; J: TRBJ1-1; DNA: TGTGCCAGTAGTTCCGGACAGGCTGGAGTAGCTTTCTTT; CDR3: CASSSGQAGVAFF
D: -; size: many; V: TRBV7-9; J: TRBJ2-5; DNA: TGTGCCAGCAGCCCCGGGGTCCAAGAGACCCAGTACTTC; CDR3: CASSPGVQETQYF
D: -; size: many; V: TRBV3-1; J: TRBJ2-6; DNA: TGTGCCAGCAGCCAAGATCCTGGTTTTGGGGCCAACGTCCTGACTTTC; CDR3: CASSQDPGFGANVLTF
D: TRBD2; size: many; V: TRBV3-1; J: TRBJ2-1; DNA: TGTGCCAGCAGCCGGGGGGGGGTCCCATACAATGAGCAGTTCTTC; CDR3: CASSRGGVPYNEQFF
D: -; size: many; V: TRBV9; J: TRBJ2-5; DNA: TGTGCCAGCAGCTTCAACATAGGGCTACAAGAGACCCAGTACTTC; CDR3: CASSFNIGLQETQYF
D: TRBD2; size: -; V: TRBV7-9; J: TRBJ2-1; DNA: TGTGCCAGCAGCTTAGGTTTGGTACTAGCGGGGTCCAATGAGCAGTTCTTC; CDR3: CASSLGLVLAGSNEQFF
D: -; size: many; V: TRBV21-1; J: TRBJ2-1; DNA: TGTGCCAGCAGTGCCTCAAGGACAGGGGATTACAATGAGCAGTTCTTC; CDR3: CASSASRTGDYNEQFF
D: -; size: many; V: TRBV29-1; J: TRBJ2-1; DNA: TGCAGCGTCGTGGGAGGGGGGTACAATGAGCAGTTCTTC; CDR3: CSVVGGGYNEQFF
D: TRBD1; size: -; V: TRBV20-1; J: TRBJ1-2; DNA: TGCAGTGCTAGAGATCTGGGACAGTTTGGCTACACCTTC; CDR3: CSARDLGQFGYTF
D: -; size: many; V: TRBV6-1; J: TRBJ1-1; DNA: TGTGCCAGCAGTGAAGTGTCCGCGGGGAACACTGAAGCTTTCTTT; CDR3: CASSEVSAGNTEAFF
D: -; size: many; V: TRBV7-9; J: TRBJ2-1; DNA: TGTGCCAGCAGCTTACCAGGGAATGAGCAGTTCTTC; CDR3: CASSLPGNEQFF
D: -; size: many; V: TRBV28; J: TRBJ1-4; DNA: TGTGCCAGCAGTAAATGGGCCGGCGGGGAGACAACTAATGAAAAACTGTTTTTT; CDR3: CASSKWAGGETTNEKLFF
D: TRBD2; size: -; V: TRBV18; J: TRBJ2-1; DNA: TGTGCCAGCTCACCAATGACCCTAGCGGGAGTGGGGTCCTACAATGAGCAGTTCTTC; CDR3: CASSPMTLAGVGSYNEQFF
D: TRBD1; size: many; V: TRBV6-2/TRBV6-3; J: TRBJ2-2; DNA: TGTGCCAGCAGCTACTCCCGGGACAGGAGGAACACCGGGGAGCTGTTTTTT; CDR3: CASSYSRDRRNTGELFF
D: -; size: many; V: TRBV7-9; J: TRBJ2-1; DNA: TGTGCCAGCAGCCTACCTGGTTGGGGGGCGCGGAATGAGCAGTTCTTC; CDR3: CASSLPGWGARNEQFF
D: -; size: -; V: TRBV5-1; J: TRBJ2-3; DNA: TGCGCCAGCAGCACCCGAGCGGAGGCGGGCACAGATACGCAGTATTTT; CDR3: CASSTRAEAGTDTQYF
D: -; size: many; V: TRBV20-1; J: TRBJ1-1; DNA: TGCAGTGCTATCGACGGTCGGGACACTGAAGCTTTCTTT; CDR3: CSAIDGRDTEAFF
D: TRBD2; size: many; V: TRBV7-2; J: TRBJ2-1; DNA: TGTGCCAGCAGCCCGACTAGCGGGAGAGGAAATGAGCAGTTCTTC; CDR3: CASSPTSGRGNEQFF
D: -; size: many; V: TRBV7-2; J: TRBJ2-3; DNA: TGTGCCAGCAGCTTAGACGGGATTGGGACAGATACGCAGTATTTT; CDR3: CASSLDGIGTDTQYF
D: TRBD2; size: many; V: TRBV3-1; J: TRBJ2-2; DNA: TGTGCCAGCAGCCCCCACGGACTAGCCGACACCGGGGAGCTGTTTTTT; CDR3: CASSPHGLADTGELFF
D: -; size: -; V: TRBV7-9; J: TRBJ1-4; DNA: TGTGCCAGCAGCTTCGATCTGGGGGGAGAAAAACTGTTTTTT; CDR3: CASSFDLGGEKLFF
D: -; size: -; V: TRBV11-2; J: TRBJ2-1; DNA: TGTGCCAGCAGCCGGTACGGCTATGAGCAGTTCTTC; CDR3: CASSRYGYEQFF
D: TRBD2; size: medium-sized; V: TRBV5-1; J: TRBJ2-1; DNA: TGCGCCAGCAGCTTTAGCGGGAGTAACTACAATGAGCAGTTCTTC; CDR3: CASSFSGSNYNEQFF
D: -; size: many; V: TRBV29-1; J: TRBJ2-7; DNA: TGCAGCGTCCGGACCGAATCCTACGAGCAGTACTTC; CDR3: CSVRTESYEQYF
D: -; size: many; V: TRBV7-9; J: TRBJ2-2; DNA: TGTGCCAGCAGCTTAAATGTCGCGGGGCGCGACACCGGGGAGCTGTTTTTT; CDR3: CASSLNVAGRDTGELFF
D: TRBD2; size: many; V: TRBV20-1; J: TRBJ2-1; DNA: TGCAGTGCTAGGATTGGTCGGACTAGCGGCCACAATGAGCAGTTCTTC; CDR3: CSARIGRTSGHNEQFF
D: -; size: many; V: TRBV4-1; J: TRBJ1-1; DNA: TGCGCCAGCAGCCACGTCGGTTTTAACACTGAAGCTTTCTTT; CDR3: CASSHVGFNTEAFF
D: -; size: medium-sized; V: TRBV3-1; J: TRBJ2-1; DNA: TGTGCCAGCAGCCAATGGAATGAGCAGTTCTTC; CDR3: CASSQWNEQFF
D: TRBD2; size: many; V: TRBV30; J: TRBJ2-7; DNA: TGTGCCTGGAAAGAAGCGGGGCCCTACGAGCAGTACTTC; CDR3: CAWKEAGPYEQYF
D: TRBD1; size: many; V: TRBV20-1; J: TRBJ2-7; DNA: TGCAGTGCTAATCCCGACAGGGCGACCTACGAGCAGTACTTC; CDR3: CSANPDRATYEQYF
D: TRBD2; size: many; V: TRBV4-3; J: TRBJ2-3; DNA: TGCGCCAGCAGCCAAGCGGGACTAGCTACAGATACGCAGTATTTT; CDR3: CASSQAGLATDTQYF
D: TRBD1; size: many; V: TRBV20-1; J: TRBJ2-5; DNA: TGCAGTGCTTTCCGACAGGGGGAGGAGACCCAGTACTTC; CDR3: CSAFRQGEETQYF
D: -; size: -; V: TRBV4-1; J: TRBJ1-5; DNA: TGCGCCAGCAGCCAAGAATCCTATTCGGGGGGCAGGCATCAGCCCCAGCATTTT; CDR3: CASSQESYSGGRHQPQHF
D: TRBD2; size: -; V: TRBV7-2; J: TRBJ2-1; DNA: TGTGCCAGCAGCCCCCGGGGCGGGAGATACAATGAGCAGTTCTTC; CDR3: CASSPRGGRYNEQFF
D: -; size: few; V: TRBV18; J: TRBJ2-2; DNA: TGTGCCAGCTCCTCAAGCCCCGGGCTCCTGAACACCGGGAAGCTGTTTTTT; CDR3: CASSSSPGLLNTGKLFF
D: -; size: many; V: TRBV29-1; J: TRBJ2-1; DNA: TGCAGCGTTGAAGACCAGGGGATGGGGGGTCAATATGAGCAGTTCTTC; CDR3: CSVEDQGMGGQYEQFF
D: -; size: many; V: TRBV20-1; J: TRBJ2-7; DNA: TGCAGTGCTAGAGGGGTCAGAGGGATCTACGAGCAGTACTTC; CDR3: CSARGVRGIYEQYF
D: TRBD2; size: many; V: TRBV7-9; J: TRBJ2-7; DNA: TGTGCCAGCAGCTCCTATAGCGGGAGGTCCTACGAGCAGTACTTC; CDR3: CASSSYSGRSYEQYF
D: -; size: many; V: TRBV20-1; J: TRBJ2-7; DNA: TGCAGTGCTAGGACAGGTTTTCAGAACGAGCAGTACTTC; CDR3: CSARTGFQNEQYF
D: TRBD2; size: many; V: TRBV20-1; J: TRBJ2-1; DNA: TGCAGTGCTAGACCTTCAGGGACTAGAAAGTACAATGAGCAGTTCTTC; CDR3: CSARPSGTRKYNEQFF
D: -; size: few; V: TRBV4-1; J: TRBJ2-2; DNA: TGCGCCAGCAGCCAAGGCTCAGGCTATGCCACCGGGGAGCTGTTTTTT; CDR3: CASSQGSGYATGELFF
D: -; size: few; V: TRBV29-1; J: TRBJ1-1; DNA: TGCAGCGTTGAGGCAGGGCCGCTTGCCGCGACGAAAGCTTTCTTT; CDR3: CSVEAGPLAATKAFF
D: -; size: few; V: TRBV20-1; J: TRBJ1-1; DNA: TGCAGTGCTAGACCCGACAGGTCGAACACTGAAGCTTTCTTT; CDR3: CSARPDRSNTEAFF
D: -; size: many; V: TRBV30; J: TRBJ2-7; DNA: TGTGCCTGGAGTGGAGGGGGCGAGCAGTACTTC; CDR3: CAWSGGGEQYF
D: -; size: -; V: TRBV4-2; J: TRBJ1-1; DNA: TGTGCCAGCAGCCAAGATCCCCGACAGAGACACACTGAAGCTTTCTTT; CDR3: CASSQDPRQRHTEAFF
D: TRBD2; size: many; V: TRBV12-3/TRBV12-4; J: TRBJ2-2; DNA: TGTGCCAGCAGAGGCGGGAGTTTCGGGGAGCTGTTTTTT; CDR3: CASRGGSFGELFF
D: -; size: many; V: TRBV2; J: TRBJ2-5; DNA: TGTGCCAGCAGCCGGGGTCGGCAAGAGACCCAGTACTTC; CDR3: CASSRGRQETQYF
D: -; size: many; V: TRBV19; J: TRBJ2-1; DNA: TGTGCCAGTAGTATCTCCCTTGGCAATGAGCAGTTCTTC; CDR3: CASSISLGNEQFF
D: -; size: many; V: TRBV2; J: TRBJ2-7; DNA: TGTGCCAGCAGCATAGATTTCGGGCAGTCCTACGAGCAGTACTTC; CDR3: CASSIDFGQSYEQYF
D: -; size: -; V: TRBV2; J: TRBJ2-1; DNA: TGTGCCAGCAGTCTGACCAGCTCCTACAATGAGCAGTTCTTC; CDR3: CASSLTSSYNEQFF
D: -; size: many; V: TRBV12-3/TRBV12-4; J: TRBJ2-5; DNA: TGTGCCAGCAGTTTTAAAAACCAAGAGACCCAGTACTTC; CDR3: CASSFKNQETQYF
D: TRBD1; size: many; V: TRBV29-1; J: TRBJ2-5; DNA: TGCAGCGTCGTTGGACAGGGCAGGGGGGAGACCCAGTACTTC; CDR3: CSVVGQGRGETQYF